This T cell receptor (beta chain) is from a study of blood T cell repertoires in COVID-19. With 1 base removed from V and 2 bases from J, the gap between germline ends came to 7 bases. The CDR3 consists of 14 residues. Germline V gene data show CDR1 as LGHNA and CDR2 as YNFKEQ. In Seattle, patients joined the study during active infection and were tracked longitudinally. How the authors handled the data: Amplification with reference gene primers provided the estimates of nucleated cell counts. Data came from immunoSEQ multiplex PCR; TCRdb stores just in-frame clones and leaves some out. That table supplies the V and J calls and clone size; D and trimming were determined from the DNA. There are around 200,000 clones in the sample; around four fifths occur only once, and about 14% lies in the top ten. This clone showed up just once.

This chain uses TRBV4-2 with TRBJ2-3, with D possibly matching TRBD2 (6 bases). Input material: peripheral blood. The TCR sequence derives from a woman in her 70s with COVID-19, enrolled during active disease. The CDR3 sequence is CASSQGTNTDTQYF. CDR3 in DNA: TGTGCCAGCAGCCAAGGGACTAACACAGATACGCAGTATTTT.